This TCR beta chain originates from a study of T cells in Graves' hyperthyroidism and ophthalmopathy. The diagnostic basis comprised clinical symptoms, serum thyroxine and TRAb, thyroid ultrasound and orbital computed tomography. This clonotype was observed many times. The CDR3 regions of TCR beta were amplified from RNA transcripts. HTBI primers were the set used in a first-round RT-PCR of the TCR CDR3. MiXCR, applied by TCRdb to the multiplex PCR reads, yields one record per CDR3 protein. The sample records roughly 350,000 distinct CDR3 sequences, roughly 15% being singletons. Germline V gives CDR1 SEHNR, CDR2 FQNEAQ (reference sequence). The CDR3 is made up of 15 amino acids. The ends lost 5 bases at V and 5 bases at J; junction bases unmatched: 10.

This receptor was taken from a middle-aged woman with Graves' ophthalmopathy. This rearrangement joins TRBV7-9 to TRBJ2-3; 7 bases align to TRBD2. The specimen was blood. The CDR3 DNA follows: TGTGCCAGCAGCCGAGGACTAGAGGGAGGAGATACGCAGTATTTT. The encoded protein is CASSRGLEGGDTQYF.